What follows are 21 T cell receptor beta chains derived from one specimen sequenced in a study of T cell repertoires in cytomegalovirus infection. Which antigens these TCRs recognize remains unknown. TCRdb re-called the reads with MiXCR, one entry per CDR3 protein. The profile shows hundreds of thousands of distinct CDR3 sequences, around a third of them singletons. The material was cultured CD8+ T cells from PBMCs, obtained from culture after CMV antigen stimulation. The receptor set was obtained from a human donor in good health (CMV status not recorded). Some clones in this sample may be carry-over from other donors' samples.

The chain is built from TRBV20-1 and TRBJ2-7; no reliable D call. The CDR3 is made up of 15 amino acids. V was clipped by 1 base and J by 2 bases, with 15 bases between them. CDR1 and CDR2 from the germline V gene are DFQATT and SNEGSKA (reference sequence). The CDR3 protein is CSARATDRVTYEQYF. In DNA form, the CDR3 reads TGCAGTGCTAGAGCCACGGACCGAGTCACCTACGAGCAGTACTTC.

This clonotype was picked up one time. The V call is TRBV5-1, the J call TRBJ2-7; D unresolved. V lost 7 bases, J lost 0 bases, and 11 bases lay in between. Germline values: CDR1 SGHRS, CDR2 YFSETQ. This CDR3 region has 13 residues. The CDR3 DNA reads TGCGCCAGCTGCCCCGAGAACTCCTACGAGCAGTACGTC. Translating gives CASCPENSYEQYV.

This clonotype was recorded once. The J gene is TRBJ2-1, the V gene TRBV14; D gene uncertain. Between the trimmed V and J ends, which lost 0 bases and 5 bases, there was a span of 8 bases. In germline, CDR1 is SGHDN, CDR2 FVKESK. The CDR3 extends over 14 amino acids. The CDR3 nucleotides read TGTGCCAGCAGCCAAGAAATGGGCCACAATGAGCAGTTCTTC. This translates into CASSQEMGHNEQFF.

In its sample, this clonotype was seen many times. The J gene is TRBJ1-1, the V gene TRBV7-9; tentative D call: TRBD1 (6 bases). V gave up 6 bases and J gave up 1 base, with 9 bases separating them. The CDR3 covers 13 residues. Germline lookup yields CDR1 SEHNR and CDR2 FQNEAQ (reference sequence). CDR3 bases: TGTGCCAGCAGTTCGGACAGGAACACTGAAGCTTTCTTT. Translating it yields CASSSDRNTEAFF.

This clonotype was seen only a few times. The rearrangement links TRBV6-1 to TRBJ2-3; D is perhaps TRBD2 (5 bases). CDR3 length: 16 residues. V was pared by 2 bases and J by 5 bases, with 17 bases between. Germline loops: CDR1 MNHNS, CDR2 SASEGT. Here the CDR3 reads CASSELRGRKKDTQYF. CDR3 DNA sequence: TGTGCCAGCAGTGAACTGAGAGGGCGAAAAAAAGATACGCAGTATTTT.

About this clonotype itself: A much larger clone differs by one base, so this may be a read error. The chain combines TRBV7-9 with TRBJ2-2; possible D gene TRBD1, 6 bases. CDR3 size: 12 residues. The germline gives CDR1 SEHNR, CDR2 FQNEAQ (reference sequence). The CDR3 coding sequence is TGTGTTTTCGCAGGGGTTAACGGGGAGCTGTTTTTT. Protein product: CVFAGVNGELFF.

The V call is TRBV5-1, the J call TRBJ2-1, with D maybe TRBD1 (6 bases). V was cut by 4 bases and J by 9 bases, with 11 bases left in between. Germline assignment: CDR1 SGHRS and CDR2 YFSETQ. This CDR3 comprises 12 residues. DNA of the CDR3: TGCGCCAGCAGCGGAACAGGGCCTGAGCAGTTCTTC. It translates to CASSGTGPEQFF.

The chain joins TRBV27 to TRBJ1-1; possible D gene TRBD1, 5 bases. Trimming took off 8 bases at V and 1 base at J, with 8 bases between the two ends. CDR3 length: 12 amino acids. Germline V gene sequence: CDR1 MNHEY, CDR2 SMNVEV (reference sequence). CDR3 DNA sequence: TGTGCCAGCCTGGGGGAGAACACTGAAGCTTTCTTT. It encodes CASLGENTEAFF.

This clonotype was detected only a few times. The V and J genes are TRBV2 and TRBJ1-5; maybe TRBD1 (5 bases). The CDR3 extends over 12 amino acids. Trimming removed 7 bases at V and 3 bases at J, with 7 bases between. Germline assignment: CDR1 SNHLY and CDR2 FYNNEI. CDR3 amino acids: CASTRDNQPQHF. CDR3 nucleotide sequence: TGTGCCAGCACCAGGGACAATCAGCCCCAGCATTTT.

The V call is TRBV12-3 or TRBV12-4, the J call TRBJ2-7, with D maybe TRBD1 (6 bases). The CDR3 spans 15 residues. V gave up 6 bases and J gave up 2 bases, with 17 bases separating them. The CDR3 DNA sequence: TGTGCCAGCAGCCGCTTCGATGAGGGGGCCTACGAGCAGTACTTC. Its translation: CASSRFDEGAYEQYF.

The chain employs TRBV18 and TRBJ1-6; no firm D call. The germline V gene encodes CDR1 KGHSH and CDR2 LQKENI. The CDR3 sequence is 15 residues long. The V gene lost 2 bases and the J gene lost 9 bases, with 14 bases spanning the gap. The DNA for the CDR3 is TGTGCCAGCTCACCAGGACCGGGGTACGCTTCACCCCTCCACTTT. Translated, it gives CASSPGPGYASPLHF.

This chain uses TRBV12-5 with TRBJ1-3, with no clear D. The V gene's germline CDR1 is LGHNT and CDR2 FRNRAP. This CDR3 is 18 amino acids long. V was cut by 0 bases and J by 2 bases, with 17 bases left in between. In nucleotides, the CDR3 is TGTGCTAGTGGTTTGGTCTTGGGGAGTTCAATCCCTGGAAACACCATATATTTT. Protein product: CASGLVLGSSIPGNTIYF.

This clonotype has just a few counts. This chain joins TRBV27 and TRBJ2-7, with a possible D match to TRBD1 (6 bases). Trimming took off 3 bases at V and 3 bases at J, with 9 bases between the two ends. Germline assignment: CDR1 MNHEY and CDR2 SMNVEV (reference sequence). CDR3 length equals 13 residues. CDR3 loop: CASSFQGNYEQYF. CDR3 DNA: TGTGCCAGCAGTTTTCAGGGGAACTACGAGCAGTACTTC.

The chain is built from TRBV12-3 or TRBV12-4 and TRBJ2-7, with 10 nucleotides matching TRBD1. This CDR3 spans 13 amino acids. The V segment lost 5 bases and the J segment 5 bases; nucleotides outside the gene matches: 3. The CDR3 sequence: CASSKGTGDEQYF. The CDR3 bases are TGTGCCAGCAGTAAAGGGACAGGGGACGAGCAGTACTTC.

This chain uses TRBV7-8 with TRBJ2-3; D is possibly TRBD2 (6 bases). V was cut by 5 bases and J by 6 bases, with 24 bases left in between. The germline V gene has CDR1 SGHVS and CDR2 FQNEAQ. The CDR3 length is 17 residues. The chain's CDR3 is CASSPNFPGSNEDTQYF. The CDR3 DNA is TGTGCCAGCAGCCCTAACTTTCCCGGGAGCAATGAGGATACGCAGTATTTT.

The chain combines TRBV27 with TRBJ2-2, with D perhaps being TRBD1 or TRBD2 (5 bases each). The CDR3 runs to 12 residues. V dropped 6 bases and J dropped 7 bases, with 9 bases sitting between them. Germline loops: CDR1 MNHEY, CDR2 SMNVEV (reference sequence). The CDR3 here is CASSGGGGELFF. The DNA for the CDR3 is TGTGCCAGCAGCGGTGGGGGCGGGGAGCTGTTTTTT.

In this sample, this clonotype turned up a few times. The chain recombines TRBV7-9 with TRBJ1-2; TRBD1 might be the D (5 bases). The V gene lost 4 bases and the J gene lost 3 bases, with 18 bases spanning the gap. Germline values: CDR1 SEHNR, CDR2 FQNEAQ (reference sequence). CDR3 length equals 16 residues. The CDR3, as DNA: TGTGCCAGCAGCTCATCCGGGACTTCGAAATACTATGGCTACACCTTC. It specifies CASSSSGTSKYYGYTF.

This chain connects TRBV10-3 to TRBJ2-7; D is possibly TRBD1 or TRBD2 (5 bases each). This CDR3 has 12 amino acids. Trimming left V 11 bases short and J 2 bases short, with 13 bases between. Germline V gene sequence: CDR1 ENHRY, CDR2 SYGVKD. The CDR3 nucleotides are TGTGCCGCTGGGGACCGCGCCTACGAGCAGTACGTC. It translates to CAAGDRAYEQYV.

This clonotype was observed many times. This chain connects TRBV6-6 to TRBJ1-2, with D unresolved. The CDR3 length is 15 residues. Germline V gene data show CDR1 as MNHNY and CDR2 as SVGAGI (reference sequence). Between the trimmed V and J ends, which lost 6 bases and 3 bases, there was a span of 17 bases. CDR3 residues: CASSPLLLVDYGYTF. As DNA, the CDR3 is TGTGCCAGCAGCCCGCTATTGCTGGTTGACTATGGCTACACCTTC.

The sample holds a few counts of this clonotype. The CDR3 loop is CASSSPASGVHTQYF. The DNA for the CDR3 is TGTGCCAGCAGCTCCCCCGCTAGCGGGGTACATACGCAGTATTTT. V and J are TRBV12-3 or TRBV12-4 and TRBJ2-3, with 9 bases that match TRBD2. There are 15 residues in the CDR3. The V gene end was trimmed by 6 bases and the J gene end by 7 bases; junction bases not matched to a gene: 11.

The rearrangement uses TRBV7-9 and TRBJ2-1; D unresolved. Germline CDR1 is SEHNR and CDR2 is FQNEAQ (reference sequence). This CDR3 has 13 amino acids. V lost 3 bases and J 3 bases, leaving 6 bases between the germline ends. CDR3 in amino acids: CASSFWDYNEQFF. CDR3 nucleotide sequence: TGTGCCAGCAGCTTCTGGGACTACAATGAGCAGTTCTTC.